This note documents a single T cell receptor (beta chain) sequence. Its antigen is not known. This record comes from a study of vaccination and CD4 T cells after COVID-19. Study-level findings and limits: Sampling was limited to relatively few convalescent patients, with no early post-infection timepoints studied.

Sample treatment: approximately 9-day PBMC culture with coronavirus spike peptide pools or control peptides (ViraFEST assay). Ahead of the COVID-19 pandemic (2011-2018), the CD4+ T cells of the unexposed donor were collected. Following expansion of antigen-specific T cells with peptide pools, ViraFEST then sequenced TCRs. With approximately 10 ug/ml peptide pools and approximately 10 IU/ml IL-2, PBMCs were cultured at about 2 million per well. Sequencing of the DNA from cultured CD4+ T cells was carried out with the Oncomine TCR Beta short-read assay. Cultured CD4+ T cells yielded the extracted genomic DNA. TCRdb re-called the PCR reads through MiXCR, storing one row per CDR3 protein. The profile covers roughly 8,000 distinct CDR3 sequences, with more than 30% appearing a single time and roughly an eighth taken by the ten largest. The CDR3 extends over 14 amino acids. Trimming removed 0 bases at V and 1 base at J, with 6 bases between. Germline V CDR1 and CDR2: LGHDT, YNNKEL (reference sequence).

This receptor was obtained from a human donor in good health. Sequenced sample: CD4+ T cells from blood, cultured in vitro. The J gene is TRBJ1-1, the V gene TRBV3-1; D remains ambiguous. CDR3 amino acids: CASSQDRGNTEAFF. DNA for the CDR3: TGTGCCAGCAGCCAAGATCGGGGGAACACTGAAGCTTTCTTT.